This record looks at one TCR beta chain sequence and its context. Different DNA sequences within this sample yield the same CDR3. The V gene's germline CDR1 is LGHNT and CDR2 FRNRAP. V trimming: 9 bases; J trimming: 0 bases; junction bases outside the gene matches: 8. This CDR3 comprises 15 residues. TCRdb's copy holds only in-frame clones and misses some; the assay was immunoSEQ multiplex PCR. The repertoire includes fewer than 55,000 clones, roughly four fifths of them detected once, and 12% to 15% sits in the top ten. The source of the sample is a study of blood T cell repertoires in COVID-19. As for the study in general: Researchers got acute and convalescent COVID-19 samples from the United States, Italy and Spain.

The chain has TRBV12-5 and TRBJ2-3; 8 positions match TRBD2. The sequence derives from a human donor with acute or convalescent COVID-19. The donor label of this sample is uncertain. The specimen was peripheral blood. The CDR3 region is CASGQGTRSTDTQYF. The CDR3 nucleotides are TGTGCTAGCGGTCAAGGGACTAGAAGCACAGATACGCAGTATTTT.